The 12 T cell receptor beta chains presented below share a single source sample, sequenced in a study of response to subunit inactivated influenza vaccine. TCRdb used MiXCR to reprocess the RT-PCR reads, holding one entry per CDR3 protein. The sample consists of hundreds of thousands of distinct CDR3 sequences, approximately 11% of them appearing once. The sequencing here drew on PBMCs from blood, taken about 40 days after vaccination. Receptor source: a man aged 50 or older who received an inactivated influenza vaccine.

There are many counts of this clonotype. The CDR3 loop is CATAGQGAYEQYF. The CDR3 DNA follows: TGTGCCACCGCGGGACAGGGAGCCTACGAGCAGTACTTC. The chain couples TRBV25-1 to TRBJ2-7, with 9 nucleotides matching TRBD1. This CDR3 contains 13 residues. The junction had 6 bases not matched to a gene; V was cut back by 10 bases and J by 2 bases. CDR1 and CDR2 (germline): MGHDK, SYGVNS.

The CDR3 coding sequence is TGTGCCACCAGTGATAAAGGACAGGGGACAAGCAATGAGCAGTTCTTC. Protein: CATSDKGQGTSNEQFF. The chain employs TRBV24-1 and TRBJ2-1; TRBD1 matches at 9 bases. CDR3 length: 16 amino acids. Looked up from germline, CDR1 is KGHDR and CDR2 is SFDVKD. The trim removed 3 bases at V and 6 bases at J, leaving 8 bases unmatched.

This clonotype was seen a handful of times. The genes are TRBV5-8 and TRBJ2-1, with D perhaps TRBD1 (5 bases). V shed 1 base and J shed 5 bases, with 13 bases lying between them. Germline values: CDR1 SGHTS, CDR2 YDEGEE. The CDR3 runs to 15 residues. The CDR3 sequence: CASSLLVGVDNEQFF. The CDR3 DNA is TGTGCCAGCAGCTTGTTGGTAGGGGTGGACAATGAGCAGTTCTTC.

This chain uses TRBV11-2 with TRBJ2-3; 13 nucleotides line up with TRBD2. This CDR3 has 18 residues. The V gene's germline CDR1 is SGHAT and CDR2 FQNNGV. Trimming cost V 4 bases and J 6 bases; bases outside gene matches: 13. The DNA for the CDR3 is TGTGCCAGCAGCTCCCAGACACTAACTAGCGGGGGGGCGGATACGCAGTATTTT. It codes for CASSSQTLTSGGADTQYF. Full variable domain (remainder filled in from reference TRBV11-2 and TRBJ2-3): EAGVAQSPRYKIIEKRQSVAFWCNPISGHATLYWYQQILGQGPKLLIQFQNNGVVDDSQLPKDRFSAERLKGVDSTLKIQPAKLEDSAVYLCASSSQTLTSGGADTQYFGPGTRLTVL.

This chain joins TRBV12-3 or TRBV12-4 and TRBJ2-2, with unresolved D. V lost 2 bases and J 6 bases, leaving 7 bases between the germline ends. The CDR3 spans 13 residues. The CDR3 here is CASSLIGSGELFF. CDR3 DNA sequence: TGTGCCAGCAGTTTAATTGGGTCCGGGGAGCTGTTTTTT.

This clonotype came up a few times. In nucleotides, the CDR3 is TGTGCCAGCAGTTTGAGTACTAGCGGGAGTTCTGGGGAGCTGTTTTTT. Translated, it gives CASSLSTSGSSGELFF. The chain uses TRBV12-3 or TRBV12-4 and TRBJ2-2; TRBD2 agrees at 11 bases. The CDR3 is 16 residues long. The trim removed 3 bases at V and 8 bases at J, leaving 8 bases unmatched.

This clonotype was counted only a few times. This chain connects TRBV29-1 to TRBJ2-5; 13 bases map to TRBD2. J gave up 7 bases and V 7 bases, and 6 bases lay outside the gene matches. The CDR3 totals 13 residues. Germline-derived CDR1 and CDR2 are SQVTM and ANQGSEA. CDR3 in amino acids: CSGGLAGTGTQYF. In nucleotides, the CDR3 is TGCAGCGGGGGACTAGCGGGGACCGGGACCCAGTACTTC.

There are many counts of this clonotype. The rearrangement links TRBV5-1 to TRBJ2-5; D might be TRBD2 (5 bases). V gave up 2 bases and J gave up 5 bases, with 13 bases separating them. The CDR3 spans 14 residues. Germline loops: CDR1 SGHRS, CDR2 YFSETQ. In DNA form, the CDR3 reads TGCGCCAGCAGCTTCGGGCAACCGGGGGAGACCCAGTACTTC. Amino acids: CASSFGQPGETQYF.

This clonotype was counted ten times or more. The chain has TRBV5-1 and TRBJ2-7; 7 bases align to TRBD1. The CDR3 length is 15 residues. Germline V gene sequence: CDR1 SGHRS, CDR2 YFSETQ. The V gene end was trimmed by 4 bases and the J gene end by 0 bases; junction bases not matched to a gene: 7. As DNA, the CDR3 is TGCGCCAGCAGCGAGGGGGCGATTAGCTCCTACGAGCAGTACTTC. It codes for CASSEGAISSYEQYF. Full variable domain (remainder filled in from reference TRBV5-1 and TRBJ2-7): KAGVTQTPRYLIKTRGQQVTLSCSPISGHRSVSWYQQTPGQGLQFLFEYFSETQRNKGNFPGRFSGRQFSNSRSEMNVSTLELGDSALYLCASSEGAISSYEQYFGPGTRLTVT.

This clonotype was recorded at least ten times. The V gene is TRBV20-1, the J gene TRBJ1-5; D might be TRBD1 (5 bases). Germline lookup yields CDR1 DFQATT and CDR2 SNEGSKA (reference sequence). V dropped 3 bases and J dropped 1 base, with 16 bases sitting between them. The CDR3 extends over 16 amino acids. Here the CDR3 DNA reads TGCAGTGCTAGGCCGGCAGGGCTGTTGAGCAATCAGCCCCAGCATTTT. Amino acid sequence: CSARPAGLLSNQPQHF.

This clonotype was picked up a small number of times. This chain joins TRBV7-8 and TRBJ2-5; D uncertain. The CDR3 spans 15 residues. V lost 1 base, J lost 1 base, and 10 bases lay in between. The V gene's germline CDR1 is SGHVS and CDR2 FQNEAQ. This CDR3 reads CASSLGGSIQETQYF. DNA for the CDR3: TGTGCCAGCAGCTTAGGTGGATCCATCCAAGAGACCCAGTACTTC. The entire variable domain, with the rest obtained from reference TRBV7-8 and TRBJ2-5, is as follows: GAGVSQSPRYKVAKRGQDVALRCDPISGHVSLFWYQQALGQGPEFLTYFQNEAQLDKSGLPSDRFFAERPEGSVSTLKIQRTQQEDSAVYLCASSLGGSIQETQYFGPGTRLLVL.

The CDR3: CSAHPPIQGRTYNEQFF. As DNA, the CDR3 is TGCAGTGCACATCCTCCTATACAGGGGAGGACCTACAATGAGCAGTTCTTC. The chain has TRBV20-1 and TRBJ2-1, with D perhaps matching TRBD1 (7 bases). V was trimmed by 6 bases and J by 2 bases, leaving 23 bases between them. Germline assignment: CDR1 DFQATT and CDR2 SNEGSKA (reference sequence). There are 17 residues in the CDR3.